The present entry profiles one T cell receptor beta chain with its context. Its target is not known. This sample is drawn from a study of cytomegalovirus exposure and HLA in healthy donors. General study findings and limits: Productive rates of about 87% or about 30% were seen for most TCR beta V segments in an earlier analysis.

The PCR made use of 60 Vbeta and 13 Jbeta primers. The repertoire was sequenced with immunoSEQ multiplex PCR; TCRdb's copy has only in-frame clones and lacks some. The listing contains tens of thousands of clones. The V end was cut by 1 base, the J end by 1 base, with 16 bases between. The CDR3 is made up of 17 amino acids. The germline V gene has CDR1 SGHTA and CDR2 FQGNSA. The sequence was obtained from a female donor in good health and CMV-seropositive. The chain employs TRBV7-2 and TRBJ1-1; TRBD1 might be the D (6 bases). The sample taken for sequencing was PBMCs. The CDR3 DNA sequence: TGTGCCAGCAGCTTAGGCCCAGGGGAAGTCGGGAACACTGAAGCTTTCTTT. Translating gives CASSLGPGEVGNTEAFF.